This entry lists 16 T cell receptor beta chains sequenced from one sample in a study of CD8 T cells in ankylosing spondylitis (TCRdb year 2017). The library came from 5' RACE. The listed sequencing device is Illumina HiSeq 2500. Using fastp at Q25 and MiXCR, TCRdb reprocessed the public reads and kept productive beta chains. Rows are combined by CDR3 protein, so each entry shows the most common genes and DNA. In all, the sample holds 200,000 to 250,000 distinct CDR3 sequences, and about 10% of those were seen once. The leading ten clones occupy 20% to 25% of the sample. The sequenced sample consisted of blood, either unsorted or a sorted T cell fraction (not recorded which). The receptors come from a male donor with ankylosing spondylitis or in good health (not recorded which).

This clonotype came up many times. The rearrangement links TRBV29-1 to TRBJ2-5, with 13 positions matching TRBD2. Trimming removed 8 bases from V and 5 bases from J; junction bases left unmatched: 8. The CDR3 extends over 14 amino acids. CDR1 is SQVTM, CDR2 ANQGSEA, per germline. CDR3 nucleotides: TGCAGCTCCCTGGGACTAGCGGGGAGGGAGACCCAGTACTTC. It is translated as CSSLGLAGRETQYF.

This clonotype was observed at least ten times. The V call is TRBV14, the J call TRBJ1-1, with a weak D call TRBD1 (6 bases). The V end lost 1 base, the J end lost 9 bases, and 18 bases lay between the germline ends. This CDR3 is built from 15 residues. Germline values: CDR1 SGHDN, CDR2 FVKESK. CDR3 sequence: CASSQAGGRVGKAFF. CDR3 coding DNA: TGTGCCAGCAGCCAAGCTGGGGGCCGGGTCGGGAAAGCTTTCTTT. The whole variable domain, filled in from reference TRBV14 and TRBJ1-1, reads EAGVTQFPSHSVIEKGQTVTLRCDPISGHDNLYWYRRVMGKEIKFLLHFVKESKQDESGMPNNRFLAERTGGTYSTLKVQPAELEDSGVYFCASSQAGGRVGKAFFGQGTRLTVV.

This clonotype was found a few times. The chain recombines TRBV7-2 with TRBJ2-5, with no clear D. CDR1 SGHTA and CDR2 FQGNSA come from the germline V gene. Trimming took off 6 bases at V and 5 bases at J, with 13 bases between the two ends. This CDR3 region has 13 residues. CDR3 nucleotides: TGTGCCAGCAGGGATTCCGGGTTGGAGACCCAGTACTTC. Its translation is CASRDSGLETQYF.

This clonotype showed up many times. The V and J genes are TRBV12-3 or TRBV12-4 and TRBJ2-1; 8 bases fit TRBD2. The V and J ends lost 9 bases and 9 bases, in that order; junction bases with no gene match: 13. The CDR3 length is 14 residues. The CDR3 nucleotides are TGTGCCAGTTCAAGCATCGGACTAGCTGCTGAGCAGTTCTTC. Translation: CASSSIGLAAEQFF.

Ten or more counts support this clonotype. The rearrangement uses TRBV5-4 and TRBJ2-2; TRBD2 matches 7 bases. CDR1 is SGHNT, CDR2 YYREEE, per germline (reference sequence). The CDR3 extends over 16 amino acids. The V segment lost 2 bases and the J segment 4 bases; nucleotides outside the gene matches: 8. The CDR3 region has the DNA TGTGCCAGCAGCTTCCGACTAGCTGTTGGCACCGGGGAGCTGTTTTTT. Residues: CASSFRLAVGTGELFF.

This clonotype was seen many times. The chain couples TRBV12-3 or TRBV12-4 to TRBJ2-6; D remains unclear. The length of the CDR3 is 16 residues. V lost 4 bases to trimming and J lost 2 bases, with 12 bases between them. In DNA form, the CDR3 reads TGTGCCAGCAGTTCCACAAGGACGCCTGGGGCCAACGTCCTGACTTTC. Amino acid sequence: CASSSTRTPGANVLTF.

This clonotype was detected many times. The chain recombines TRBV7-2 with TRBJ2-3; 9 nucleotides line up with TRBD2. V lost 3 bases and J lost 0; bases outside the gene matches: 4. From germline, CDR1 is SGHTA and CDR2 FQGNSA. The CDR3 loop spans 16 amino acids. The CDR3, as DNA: TGTGCCAGCAGCTTGGCGGGGGGGCTCAGCACAGATACGCAGTATTTT. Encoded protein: CASSLAGGLSTDTQYF.

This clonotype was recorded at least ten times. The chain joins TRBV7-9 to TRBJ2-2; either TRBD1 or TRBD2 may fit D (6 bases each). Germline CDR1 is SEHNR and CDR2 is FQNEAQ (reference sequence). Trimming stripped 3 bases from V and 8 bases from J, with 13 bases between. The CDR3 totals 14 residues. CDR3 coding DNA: TGTGCCAGCAGCTTCTTTCGGGGGCCTGGGGAGCTGTTTTTT. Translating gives CASSFFRGPGELFF.

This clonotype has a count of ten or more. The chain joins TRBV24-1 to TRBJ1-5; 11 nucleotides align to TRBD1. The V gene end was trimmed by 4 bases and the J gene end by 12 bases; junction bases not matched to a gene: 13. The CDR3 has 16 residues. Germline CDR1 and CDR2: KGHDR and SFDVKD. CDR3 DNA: TGTGCCACCAGTGACACGGGACAGGGGGGGGTTGTTGGCCAGCATTTT. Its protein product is CATSDTGQGGVVGQHF.

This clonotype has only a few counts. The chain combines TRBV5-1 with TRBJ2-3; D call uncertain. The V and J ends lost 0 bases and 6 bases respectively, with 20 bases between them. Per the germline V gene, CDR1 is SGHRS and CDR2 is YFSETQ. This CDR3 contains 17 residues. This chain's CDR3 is CASSLAGLSDIGDTQYF. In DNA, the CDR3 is TGCGCCAGCAGCTTGGCCGGCCTATCTGATATCGGCGATACGCAGTATTTT. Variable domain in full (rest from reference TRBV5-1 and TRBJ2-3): KAGVTQTPRYLIKTRGQQVTLSCSPISGHRSVSWYQQTPGQGLQFLFEYFSETQRNKGNFPGRFSGRQFSNSRSEMNVSTLELGDSALYLCASSLAGLSDIGDTQYFGPGTRLTVL.

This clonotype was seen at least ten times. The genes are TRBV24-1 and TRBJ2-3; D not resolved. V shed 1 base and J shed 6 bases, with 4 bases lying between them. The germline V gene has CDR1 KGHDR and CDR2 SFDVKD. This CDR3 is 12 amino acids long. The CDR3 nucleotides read TGTGCCACCAGTGATTTAAGCGATACGCAGTATTTT. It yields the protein CATSDLSDTQYF.

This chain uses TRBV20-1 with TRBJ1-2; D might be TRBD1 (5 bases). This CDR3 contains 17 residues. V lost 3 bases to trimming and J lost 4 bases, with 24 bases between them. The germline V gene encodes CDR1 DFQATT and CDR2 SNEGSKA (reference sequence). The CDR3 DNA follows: TGCAGTGCTAGCCCCCCTAACTTGGACACCTCCTCCTATGGCTACACCTTC. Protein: CSASPPNLDTSSYGYTF.

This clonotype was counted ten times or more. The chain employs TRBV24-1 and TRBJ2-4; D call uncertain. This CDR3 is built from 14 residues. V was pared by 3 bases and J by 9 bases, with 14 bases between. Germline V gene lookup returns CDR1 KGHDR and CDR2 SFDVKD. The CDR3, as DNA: TGTGCCACCAGTGATGACTCACGCAAAGGCATTCAGTACTTC. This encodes CATSDDSRKGIQYF.

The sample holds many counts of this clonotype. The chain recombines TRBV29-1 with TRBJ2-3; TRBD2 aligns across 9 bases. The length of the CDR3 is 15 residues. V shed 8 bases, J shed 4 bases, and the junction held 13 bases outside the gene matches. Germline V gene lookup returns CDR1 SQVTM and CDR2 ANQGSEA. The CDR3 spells CSWRGGRSGADTQYF. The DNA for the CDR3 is TGCAGCTGGCGGGGGGGCCGTTCTGGCGCAGATACGCAGTATTTT.

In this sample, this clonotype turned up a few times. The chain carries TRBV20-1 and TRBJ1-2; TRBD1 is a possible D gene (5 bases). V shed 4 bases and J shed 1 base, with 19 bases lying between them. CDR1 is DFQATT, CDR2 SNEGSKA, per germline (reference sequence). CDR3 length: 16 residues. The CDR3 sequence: CSAMRDPTKYNYGYTF. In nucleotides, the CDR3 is TGCAGTGCTATGAGGGACCCGACGAAATATAACTATGGCTACACCTTC.

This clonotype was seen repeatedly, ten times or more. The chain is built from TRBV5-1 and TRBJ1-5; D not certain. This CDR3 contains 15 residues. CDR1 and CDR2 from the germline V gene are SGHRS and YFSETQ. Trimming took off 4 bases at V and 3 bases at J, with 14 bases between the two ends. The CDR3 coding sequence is TGCGCCAGCAGCGTGGAAGGACCTACCAATCAGCCCCAGCATTTT. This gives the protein CASSVEGPTNQPQHF.